This T cell receptor (beta chain) was captured by sequencing in a study of identical twins. TCRdb fed the 5' RACE reads into MiXCR, producing one record per CDR3 protein. The data show more than 250,000 distinct CDR3 sequences, about 8.9% seen once. The junction had 8 bases not matched to a gene; V was cut back by 4 bases and J by 2 bases. The CDR3 spans 16 residues. Germline-derived CDR1 and CDR2 are LGHDT and YNNKEL (reference sequence). The sample holds many counts of this clonotype. The same data also went into a second study, on yellow fever vaccine responses in identical twins.

The rearrangement links TRBV3-1 to TRBJ1-5; 7 positions match TRBD1. Sample: memory (CD45RO+) T cells sorted from blood. The clonotype was recovered from a woman younger than 30 in good health. CDR3 region: CASSPNRGEGNQPQHF. The CDR3 DNA is TGTGCCAGCAGCCCCAACAGGGGTGAGGGCAATCAGCCCCAGCATTTT.